The 16 T cell receptor beta chains listed next were all sequenced from one sample in a study of cytotoxic CD8 clonotypes in ibrutinib-treated CLL. Repertoires were generated with immunoSEQ multiplex PCR, while TCRdb's copy carries only in-frame clones and drops some. Of about 300,000 clones detected, 76% appear once; the ten largest clones hold about 5.3%. Sequencing was performed on PBMCs, taken at disease progression, from a patient treated with ibrutinib. The source is a human donor with chronic lymphocytic leukemia.

The chain employs TRBV6-5 and TRBJ1-2; TRBD1 agrees at 7 bases. This CDR3 has 13 residues. J gave up 7 bases and V 6 bases, and 8 bases lay outside the gene matches. The germline gives CDR1 MNHEY, CDR2 SVGAGI. This CDR3 reads CASSPGQSPGYTF. The CDR3 DNA follows: TGTGCCAGCAGCCCGGGACAGAGTCCTGGCTACACCTTC.

The rearrangement uses TRBV27 and TRBJ2-7; TRBD1 might be the D (5 bases). Germline CDR1 reads MNHEY; CDR2 reads SMNVEV (reference sequence). The CDR3 runs to 12 residues. V was shortened by 10 bases and J by 0 bases, with 10 bases between the two germline ends. This CDR3 reads CATKGLSYEQYF. For the CDR3, the DNA is TGTGCCACGAAGGGGCTCTCCTACGAGCAGTACTTC.

Concerning this clone itself: The sample has other DNA sequences that encode this CDR3 too. In nucleotides, the CDR3 is TGTGCCAGCAGCCTTACTAGCGGCTCCTACAATGAGCAGTTCTTC. Protein sequence: CASSLTSGSYNEQFF. The chain employs TRBV27 and TRBJ2-1; 8 bases map to TRBD2. V shed 6 bases and J 0 bases; nucleotides not matched to a gene: 4. Germline lookup yields CDR1 MNHEY and CDR2 SMNVEV (reference sequence). There are 15 residues in the CDR3.

The chain employs TRBV6-6 and TRBJ1-5; possible D gene TRBD1, 5 bases. The CDR3 runs 13 residues. The germline V gene has CDR1 MNHNY and CDR2 SVGAGI (reference sequence). Trimming left V 5 bases short and J 7 bases short, with 12 bases between. CDR3: CASSPWDGQPQHF. In DNA form, the CDR3 reads TGTGCCAGCAGTCCCTGGGACGGCCAGCCCCAGCATTTT.

The rearrangement joins TRBV5-6 to TRBJ2-4; 8 positions match TRBD2. This CDR3 spans 15 amino acids. Losses at the gene ends were 4 bases for V and 11 bases for J; bases not matched to a gene: 14. Germline V gives CDR1 SGHDT, CDR2 YYEEEE. CDR3 sequence reads: CASSLTGTSGPLQYF. In nucleotides, the CDR3 is TGTGCCAGCAGCCTCACCGGGACTAGTGGCCCGCTTCAGTACTTC.

The chain combines TRBV11-2 with TRBJ2-5; 9 nucleotides align to TRBD1. Per germline, CDR1 SGHAT and CDR2 FQNNGV. V was pared by 3 bases and J by 4 bases, with 12 bases of the junction left unmatched. The CDR3 spans 17 residues. The CDR3 region has the DNA TGTGCCAGCAGCTTGGCGGGGGACAGGGACATGGGAGAGACCCAGTACTTC. Protein sequence: CASSLAGDRDMGETQYF.

V is TRBV11-2 and J is TRBJ2-5, with a possible D match to TRBD1 (6 bases). This CDR3 spans 14 amino acids. Germline V gives CDR1 SGHAT, CDR2 FQNNGV. V lost 5 bases and J lost 5, with 15 bases in between. CDR3 DNA: TGTGCCAGCAGCCCAGGGGTGGGGCGGGAGACCCAGTACTTC. Translation gives CASSPGVGRETQYF.

The gene calls are TRBV9 and TRBJ2-1, with TRBD1 as a possible D gene (6 bases). Germline CDR1 reads SGDLS; CDR2 reads YYNGEE. Deletions cut 1 base from V and 5 bases from J, with 10 bases between. This CDR3 spans 14 amino acids. CDR3 amino acids: CASSVQGQNNEQFF. The CDR3 coding sequence is TGTGCCAGCAGCGTACAGGGGCAGAACAATGAGCAGTTCTTC.

This chain links TRBV11-2 with TRBJ1-1, with a possible D match to TRBD1 (5 bases). CDR1 is SGHAT, CDR2 FQNNGV, per germline. This CDR3 contains 18 residues. Trimming shortened V by 1 base and J by 0 bases, and 18 bases separated the two germline ends. CDR3 nucleotide sequence: TGTGCCAGCAGCTTAGTGGGGGTCGAGACTACTTTGAACACTGAAGCTTTCTTT. Translating it yields CASSLVGVETTLNTEAFF.

The chain links TRBV6-1 to TRBJ1-5; D may be TRBD1 (5 bases). Germline CDR1 MNHNS, CDR2 SASEGT. The V end was cut by 2 bases, the J end by 6 bases, with 11 bases between. The CDR3 contains 14 residues. The CDR3 here is CASSEFRVRQPQHF. The CDR3 nucleotides are TGTGCCAGCAGTGAATTCAGGGTCCGTCAGCCCCAGCATTTT.

The chain employs TRBV15 and TRBJ2-3; 13 positions match TRBD2. The CDR3 sequence is 15 residues long. V was clipped by 1 base and J by 9 bases; unmatched bases: 4. Germline values: CDR1 LNHNV, CDR2 YYDKDF (reference sequence). DNA of the CDR3: TGTGCCACCAGCAGAGGACTAGCGGGGGGAGGCACGCAGTATTTT. It yields the protein CATSRGLAGGGTQYF.

Here the CDR3 reads CASRNSGGPDTQYF. In nucleotides, the CDR3 is TGTGCCAGCAGAAATAGCGGGGGCCCAGATACGCAGTATTTT. J is TRBJ2-3 and V is TRBV6-5, with 9 bases identical to TRBD2. The V gene's germline CDR1 is MNHEY and CDR2 SVGAGI. The trim removed 6 bases at V and 4 bases at J, leaving 5 bases unmatched. This CDR3 has 14 amino acids.

V usage is TRBV19 and J usage is TRBJ1-1; D gene uncertain. Trimming took off 1 base at V and 3 bases at J, with 6 bases between the two ends. Germline lookup yields CDR1 LNHDA and CDR2 SQIVND (reference sequence). CDR3 length: 13 amino acids. The CDR3 reads CASSIAMDTEAFF. The CDR3 DNA sequence: TGTGCCAGTAGTATAGCTATGGACACTGAAGCTTTCTTT.

J is TRBJ2-5 and V is TRBV7-2; no reliable D call. V gave up 0 bases and J gave up 1 base, with 6 bases separating them. CDR3 length: 14 amino acids. Germline V gene sequence: CDR1 SGHTA, CDR2 FQGNSA. This CDR3 reads CASSLAPPQETQYF. The DNA for the CDR3 is TGTGCCAGCAGCTTAGCCCCTCCCCAAGAGACCCAGTACTTC.

The chain couples TRBV2 to TRBJ2-3; TRBD2 aligns across 10 bases. This CDR3 has 16 amino acids. CDR1 and CDR2 (germline): SNHLY, FYNNEI. Trimming removed 6 bases from V and 0 bases from J; junction bases left unmatched: 6. CDR3 DNA: TGTGCCAGCAGGTTAGCGGGGGGCTTCAGCACAGATACGCAGTATTTT. As protein: CASRLAGGFSTDTQYF.

The J gene is TRBJ1-5, the V gene TRBV18, with TRBD1 matching over 8 bases. The CDR3 totals 14 residues. Trimming took 5 bases from V and 7 from J; bases not matched to a gene: 7. Per the germline V gene, CDR1 is KGHSH and CDR2 is LQKENI. CDR3 DNA: TGTGCCAGCTCAACGGGACAGGCGGGACAGCCCCAGCATTTT. Residues: CASSTGQAGQPQHF.